This T cell receptor beta chain comes out of a study of metastatic and nonmetastatic thyroid tumors (dated by TCRdb to the early 2020s). With respect to the entire study: Repertoires from peripheral blood and from tumor or nodule tissue samples of malignant and benign thyroid patients were compared.

By sample share, this clone is medium-sized (0.01 to 0.1%). Its antigen is not yet known. No clone much larger than this one lies a single base away; base qualities are absent. None of the patients had been given any treatment before thyroid surgery. The study retrospectively analysed patient clinical samples collected from about 2012 to 2018 using T-cell receptor beta sequencing. V is clipped by 5 bases and J by 8 bases, and the sequence between their germline boundaries is 6 bases long. Including the terminal cysteine and phenylalanine, the CDR3 comprises 10 residues. Solely the CDR3 DNA is kept, with 30 bases framed from the first base. Via the germline V gene, CDR1 is MNHNS and CDR2 SASEGT. The library relied on PCR. Sequencing instrument: Illumina HiSeq 4000. High-throughput sequencing was used to profile the TCR beta-chain CDR3 region of each patient. The paper's data handling went like this. CDR3 differences across clinicopathological groups were used to build a classifier for discriminating distant-metastatic papillary thyroid cancer patients. The Shannon index was used to measure repertoire diversity, and the Morisita-Horn index was used to measure how similar tumor and blood repertoires were. TCRdb cleaned the public reads at Q25 with fastp, built clones with MiXCR and kept in-frame beta chains. For this entry, the V and J calls and clone size follow TCRdb and not the study's own pipeline. For this sample the table gives about 11,000 clones, of which approximately 30% were detected only once. The ten largest clones add up to roughly 10% of the sample.

Broader findings and caveats from the paper: In both blood and tumor samples, malignant tumors were reported to have significantly higher TCR beta diversity than benign nodules.

The sequence joins TRBV6-1 to TRBJ1-2; the D gene identity is not certain. Source material: tumor tissue. This TCR was sampled from a male donor with papillary thyroid cancer or a benign thyroid nodule (not recorded which). Some clones in this sample may be carry-over from other donors' samples. The DNA sequence is as follows: TGTGCCAGCAGTTTGAGCGGCTACACCTTC. Its protein reads: CASSLSGYTF.